The 25 T cell receptor beta chains listed next were all sequenced from one sample in a study of blood T cell repertoires in COVID-19. Sequenced by immunoSEQ multiplex PCR; TCRdb stores in-frame clones only, minus some. The table records over 200,000 clones, approximately 80% of them present only once. Sequencing used peripheral blood. The receptors derive from a man aged 35-49 years with acute or convalescent COVID-19.

The gene calls are TRBV2 and TRBJ1-1; the D is unclear. Between the trimmed V and J ends, which lost 6 bases and 3 bases, there was a span of 11 bases. The germline CDR1 and CDR2 sequences are SNHLY and FYNNEI. The CDR3 totals 13 residues. This CDR3 is CASSIGVDTEAFF. In DNA, the CDR3 is TGTGCCAGCAGCATCGGGGTGGACACTGAAGCTTTCTTT. Supplemented by reference TRBV2 and TRBJ1-1, the full variable domain reads EPEVTQTPSHQVTQMGQEVILRCVPISNHLYFYWYRQILGQKVEFLVSFYNNEISEKSEIFDDQFSVERPDGSNFTLKIRSTKLEDSAMYFCASSIGVDTEAFFGQGTRLTVV.

J is TRBJ1-1 and V is TRBV28; 8 nucleotides agree with TRBD1. V dropped 3 bases and J dropped 1; count of bases not matched to a gene: 13. This CDR3 contains 18 residues. Germline-derived CDR1 and CDR2 are MDHEN and SYDVKM. The CDR3 nucleotides read TGTGCCAGCAGTTTGGACAGGGCTAATCCCCCCCCGAACACTGAAGCTTTCTTT. It translates to CASSLDRANPPPNTEAFF.

The V and J genes are TRBV19 and TRBJ2-1, with 10 bases fitting TRBD2. The CDR3 spans 15 residues. The ends lost 3 bases at V and 6 bases at J; junction bases unmatched: 5. CDR1 and CDR2 (germline): LNHDA, SQIVND (reference sequence). CDR3 bases: TGTGCCAGTAGTATTTTGCTAGCGGGAGCCAATGAGCAGTTCTTC. This sequence encodes CASSILLAGANEQFF.

This chain links TRBV19 with TRBJ2-3, with 11 positions matching TRBD2. The CDR3 consists of 16 residues. Unmatched junction bases numbered 6, after V lost 5 bases and J lost 2 bases. CDR1 and CDR2 from the germline V gene are LNHDA and SQIVND (reference sequence). As DNA, the CDR3 is TGTGCCAGTAGTTTGGGACTAGCGGAAAACACAGATACGCAGTATTTT. It translates to CASSLGLAENTDTQYF.

The V call is TRBV12-3 or TRBV12-4, the J call TRBJ2-2; D is perhaps TRBD2 (6 bases). The CDR3 contains 11 residues. V lost 6 bases, J lost 10 bases, and 9 bases lay in between. DNA of the CDR3: TGTGCCAGCAGCTCGGGAGAGGAGCTGTTTTTT. Translation: CASSSGEELFF.

This clone was observed a handful of times. The chain couples TRBV12-5 to TRBJ1-4; 7 bases are shared with TRBD1. J gave up 0 bases and V 2 bases, and 3 bases lay outside the gene matches. The V gene's germline CDR1 is LGHNT and CDR2 FRNRAP. The CDR3 length is 16 residues. The CDR3 loop is CASGLLTGATNEKLFF. As DNA, the CDR3 is TGTGCTAGTGGTTTGCTCACAGGGGCAACTAATGAAAAACTGTTTTTT.

This rearrangement joins TRBV11-2 to TRBJ2-2; D ambiguous. This CDR3 region has 15 residues. The ends were cut back, 2 bases at V and 0 bases at J, with 7 bases in the middle. Germline V gene lookup returns CDR1 SGHAT and CDR2 FQNNGV. The CDR3 region is CASSLMAANTGELFF. The DNA for the CDR3 is TGTGCCAGCAGCTTAATGGCAGCGAACACCGGGGAGCTGTTTTTT.

The chain has TRBV7-2 and TRBJ1-1, with 8 nucleotides matching TRBD1. The germline V gene encodes CDR1 SGHTA and CDR2 FQGNSA. J lost 1 base, V lost 6 bases, and 4 bases had no gene match. The CDR3 runs to 14 residues. In nucleotides, the CDR3 is TGTGCCAGCAGAAACAGGGGGGAGAACACTGAAGCTTTCTTT. This translates into CASRNRGENTEAFF.

The chain couples TRBV7-2 to TRBJ1-2; TRBD1 matches 9 bases. V shed 2 bases and J 7 bases; nucleotides not matched to a gene: 11. The CDR3 extends over 16 amino acids. Germline values: CDR1 SGHTA, CDR2 FQGNSA. The CDR3 here is CASSLPPTGGIGGYTF. CDR3 bases: TGTGCCAGCAGCTTACCCCCTACAGGGGGCATAGGTGGCTACACCTTC.

The rearrangement joins TRBV10-3 to TRBJ2-3, with 7 bases that match TRBD2. V gave up 5 bases and J gave up 2 bases; unmatched junction bases: 4. Germline assignment: CDR1 ENHRY and CDR2 SYGVKD. CDR3 length: 14 residues. CDR3 region: CAISPGDYTDTQYF. As DNA, the CDR3 is TGTGCCATCAGTCCGGGGGACTACACAGATACGCAGTATTTT.

The chain is built from TRBV3-1 (or the pseudogene TRBV3-2) and TRBJ2-7; 9 nucleotides line up with TRBD2. V shed 1 base, J shed 0 bases, and the junction held 4 bases outside the gene matches. Germline loops: CDR1 LGHDT, CDR2 YNNKEL (reference sequence). The CDR3 runs to 16 residues. CDR3 residues: CASSQGTSANSYEQYF. The CDR3, as DNA: TGTGCCAGCAGCCAAGGGACTAGCGCAAACTCCTACGAGCAGTACTTC.

In its sample, this clone was seen once. This rearrangement joins TRBV6-5 to TRBJ1-1; maybe TRBD1 (5 bases). Between the trimmed V and J ends, which lost 6 bases and 4 bases, there was a span of 15 bases. The germline CDR1 and CDR2 sequences are MNHEY and SVGAGI. This CDR3 spans 14 amino acids. The CDR3 bases are TGTGCCAGCAGCTATGGGGGGGTCGGCACTGAAGCTTTCTTT. Its translation is CASSYGGVGTEAFF.

This clone was seen a handful of times. This rearrangement joins TRBV7-6 to TRBJ2-3; 8 bases map to TRBD2. Trimming cost V 2 bases and J 5 bases; bases outside gene matches: 6. The CDR3 covers 15 residues. Germline-derived CDR1 and CDR2 are SGHVS and FNYEAQ. CDR3 loop: CASSLTSGGGDTQYF. The CDR3 DNA is TGTGCCAGCAGCTTAACTAGCGGCGGGGGAGATACGCAGTATTTT. The whole variable domain, remainder taken from reference TRBV7-6 and TRBJ2-3, is GAGVSQSPRYKVTKRGQDVALRCDPISGHVSLYWYRQALGQGPEFLTYFNYEAQQDKSGLPNDRFSAERPEGSISTLTIQRTEQRDSAMYRCASSLTSGGGDTQYFGPGTRLTVL.

The chain uses TRBV5-8 and TRBJ2-2; D might be TRBD1 (6 bases). This CDR3 region has 16 residues. Germline loops: CDR1 SGHTS, CDR2 YDEGEE. The ends were cut back, 3 bases at V and 2 bases at J, with 14 bases in the middle. CDR3 region: CASSYAEGVNTGELFF. CDR3 in DNA: TGTGCCAGCAGCTACGCAGAGGGGGTTAACACCGGGGAGCTGTTTTTT. The full variable domain, completed using reference TRBV5-8 and TRBJ2-2, is EAGVTQSPTHLIKTRGQQATLRCSPISGHTSVYWYQQALGLGLQFLLWYDEGEERNRGNFPPRFSGRQFPNYSSELNVNALELEDSALYLCASSYAEGVNTGELFFGEGSRLTVL.

The rearrangement links TRBV7-2 to TRBJ1-2; TRBD1 matches 9 bases. The CDR3 is 16 residues long. V shed 0 bases, J shed 1 base, and the junction held 3 bases outside the gene matches. Per the germline V gene, CDR1 is SGHTA and CDR2 is FQGNSA. The DNA for the CDR3 is TGTGCCAGCAGCTTAGCGGGACAGGGAGGTAACTATGGCTACACCTTC. Its translation: CASSLAGQGGNYGYTF.

This chain connects TRBV11-2 to TRBJ1-1; D may be TRBD1 (6 bases). In germline, CDR1 is SGHAT, CDR2 FQNNGV. V lost 4 bases and J lost 4, with 13 bases in between. This CDR3 has 14 amino acids. CDR3 nucleotides: TGTGCCAGCAGCTCTATAGGGGGTGGCACTGAAGCTTTCTTT. Protein product: CASSSIGGGTEAFF.

CDR3 in amino acids: CASSEFQGGSYNEQFF. Here the CDR3 DNA reads TGTGCCAGCAGTGAATTTCAGGGAGGCTCCTACAATGAGCAGTTCTTC. V usage is TRBV6-1 and J usage is TRBJ2-1; possible D gene TRBD2, 6 bases. The V gene lost 2 bases and the J gene lost 0 bases, with 11 bases spanning the gap. Germline V gene data show CDR1 as MNHNS and CDR2 as SASEGT. The CDR3 has 16 amino acids.

This rearrangement joins TRBV7-8 to TRBJ1-2, with 8 bases that match TRBD1. The CDR3 runs 16 residues. Trimming at V came to 5 bases and at J to 4 bases, leaving 12 bases not matched to a gene. Looked up from germline, CDR1 is SGHVS and CDR2 is FQNEAQ. The CDR3 DNA reads TGTGCCAGCAGCGGACAGACAGGGGAAGTAGGCTATGGCTACACCTTC. Its translation is CASSGQTGEVGYGYTF.

V is TRBV6-6 and J is TRBJ1-3; D might be TRBD1 (6 bases). The germline V gene encodes CDR1 MNHNY and CDR2 SVGAGI (reference sequence). This CDR3 is built from 15 residues. V lost 2 bases to trimming and J lost 3 bases, with 11 bases between them. CDR3 DNA: TGTGCCAGCAGTTACCCGACAGGTGGTGGAAACACCATATATTTT. Translation: CASSYPTGGGNTIYF.

This chain uses TRBV19 with TRBJ2-1; possible D gene TRBD1, 6 bases. Germline lookup yields CDR1 LNHDA and CDR2 SQIVND (reference sequence). The V and J ends lost 4 bases and 4 bases respectively, with 11 bases between them. The CDR3 length is 14 residues. CDR3 nucleotides: TGTGCCAGTAGTAACCGGGACACATACAATGAGCAGTTCTTC. Amino acid sequence: CASSNRDTYNEQFF.

This clone was seen once. The J gene is TRBJ1-1, the V gene TRBV5-4; 7 positions match TRBD1. J lost 2 bases, V lost 9 bases, and 13 bases had no gene match. The germline gives CDR1 SGHNT, CDR2 YYREEE (reference sequence). The CDR3 spans 15 residues. The CDR3 reads CATLREGQTNTEAFF. CDR3 bases: TGTGCCACCCTACGGGAGGGACAGACTAACACTGAAGCTTTCTTT.

The rearrangement joins TRBV27 to TRBJ1-1, with D uncertain. V lost 6 bases and J lost 3, with 14 bases in between. The CDR3 contains 14 residues. Germline CDR1 MNHEY, CDR2 SMNVEV (reference sequence). In nucleotides, the CDR3 is TGTGCCAGCAGCTTTCTGAGGAGGGACACTGAAGCTTTCTTT. It encodes CASSFLRRDTEAFF.

The rearrangement uses TRBV3-1 (or the pseudogene TRBV3-2) and TRBJ1-1; 8 bases are a match to TRBD1. The V segment lost 0 bases and the J segment 4 bases; nucleotides outside the gene matches: 4. Germline V gene lookup returns CDR1 LGHDT and CDR2 YNNKEL (reference sequence). This CDR3 has 15 residues. The CDR3 DNA follows: TGTGCCAGCAGCCAAGAACCAGGGGGCTTCACTGAAGCTTTCTTT. Translating it yields CASSQEPGGFTEAFF.

Written as DNA, the CDR3 is TGTGCCACCAGTGATTTGCGGCGGGAGGGCCGGAATGAGCAGTTCTTC. Translation: CATSDLRREGRNEQFF. V and J are TRBV24-1 and TRBJ2-1; the match to TRBD2 covers 9 bases. V trimming: 0 bases; J trimming: 7 bases; junction bases outside the gene matches: 6. Germline CDR1 is KGHDR and CDR2 is SFDVKD. The CDR3 has 16 amino acids.

This clone was counted a few times. The chain couples TRBV19 to TRBJ2-4; 8 bases agree with TRBD1. Germline V CDR1 and CDR2: LNHDA, SQIVND (reference sequence). The CDR3 is made up of 18 amino acids. The ends lost 4 bases at V and 1 base at J; junction bases unmatched: 12. CDR3 in amino acids: CASSRSGTGFGAKNIQYF. Here the CDR3 DNA reads TGTGCCAGTAGTAGGTCCGGGACAGGCTTTGGGGCCAAAAACATTCAGTACTTC.